This TCR beta chain came from a study of OX40 agonist ivuxolimab in advanced cancers. About the study: An anti-OX40 (CD134) antibody with agonistic activity, ivuxolimab, was administered to patients. Findings and caveats of the study: On average, a greater number of expanded clones characterised CD8+ T cells relative to CD4+.

V lost 3 bases and J lost 9, with 15 bases in between. The CDR3 contains 14 residues. The germline V gene encodes CDR1 LNHDA and CDR2 SQIVND (reference sequence). Systemic immunosuppression or autoimmune disease history was grounds to exclude patients. TCRdb's table, derived via immunoSEQ multiplex PCR, lists solely in-frame clones and lacks some. The table lists 55,000 to 70,000 clones, about 84% of them singletons. Note on this clone: The antigen is unknown.

Sequences were derived from CD4+ or CD8+ T cells sorted from blood, sampled in a trial of the OX40 agonist ivuxolimab. The TCR comes from an adult with an advanced solid tumor such as melanoma, head and neck, liver or kidney cancer. This chain links TRBV19 with TRBJ2-4; maybe TRBD2 (7 bases). CDR3 nucleotide sequence: TGTGCCAGTAGTATCTTGACTAGCAGGGGCATTCAGTACTTC. As protein: CASSILTSRGIQYF.